This TCR beta chain was identified during a study of cytotoxic CD8 clonotypes in ibrutinib-treated CLL. Study-level information: When averaged across all of the samples, the counts came to approximately 280,000 productive templates and some 93,000 productive rearrangements. Study-level results: Circulating CD8+ T-cell counts were tracked by baseline clonality, which exceeded that of age-matched healthy donors.

V was clipped by 5 bases and J by 5 bases; unmatched bases: 10. Germline values: CDR1 MGHDK, CDR2 SYGVNS. CDR3 length equals 17 residues. Profiling relied on immunoSEQ multiplex PCR, and the TCRdb table lists in-frame clones only, not all of them. The sample has about 40,000 clones, about 70% seen once. A word on this clone: Its antigen is still unknown.

The sequence was obtained from a human donor with chronic lymphocytic leukemia. The sequences come from PBMCs, collected at disease progression, from a patient treated with ibrutinib. The rearrangement links TRBV25-1 to TRBJ2-5; 14 nucleotides align to TRBD2. CDR3 protein: CASSKIRTSGRLETQYF. The CDR3 coding sequence is TGTGCCAGCAGTAAGATCCGGACTAGCGGGAGGCTCGAGACCCAGTACTTC.